This passage covers 4 T cell receptor beta chains from one sample sequenced in a study of PD-L1 blockade in urothelial cancer. Assay: immunoSEQ multiplex PCR; the TCRdb copy retains only in-frame clones and omits some. The sample consists of 70,000 to 75,000 clones, roughly 91% of them appearing once. Specimen: PBMCs, collected around atezolizumab (anti-PD-L1) treatment. These receptors all come from a man aged 60 to 75 with urothelial cancer.

This clone was counted only a few times. The chain has TRBV18 and TRBJ1-6, with 7 bases that match TRBD1. This CDR3 contains 18 residues. CDR1 is KGHSH and CDR2 is LQKENI in the germline V gene. Unmatched junction bases numbered 13, after V lost 1 base and J lost 7 bases. CDR3 sequence reads: CASSPRTNRGVGNSPLHF. DNA of the CDR3: TGTGCCAGCTCACCACGGACTAACAGGGGAGTCGGGAATTCACCCCTCCACTTT.

This chain joins TRBV19 and TRBJ1-4; tentatively, D is TRBD1 (6 bases). CDR3 size: 13 residues. CDR1 LNHDA and CDR2 SQIVND come from the germline V gene (reference sequence). V gave up 6 bases and J gave up 2 bases, with 7 bases separating them. The CDR3 is CASRQGTNEKLFF. The CDR3 DNA follows: TGTGCCAGTAGGCAGGGGACTAATGAAAAACTGTTTTTT.

The J gene is TRBJ1-4, the V gene TRBV5-4; tentative D call: TRBD1 (6 bases). Germline V gives CDR1 SGHNT, CDR2 YYREEE (reference sequence). This CDR3 comprises 14 residues. V lost 0 bases and J lost 8, with 11 bases in between. In DNA, the CDR3 is TGTGCCAGCAGCTTGGGGGGGCGCGAAGAAAAACTGTTTTTT. Protein product: CASSLGGREEKLFF. The full variable domain, rest sourced from reference TRBV5-4 and TRBJ1-4, is ETGVTQSPTHLIKTRGQQVTLRCSSQSGHNTVSWYQQALGQGPQFIFQYYREEENGRGNFPPRFSGLQFPNYSSELNVNALELDDSALYLCASSLGGREEKLFFGSGTQLSVL.

The chain couples TRBV7-2 to TRBJ2-2; possible D gene TRBD2, 6 bases. This CDR3 is 15 amino acids long. Trimming took off 0 bases at V and 1 base at J, with 6 bases between the two ends. Per germline, CDR1 SGHTA and CDR2 FQGNSA. The CDR3 spells CASSLAGGNTGELFF. For the CDR3, the DNA is TGTGCCAGCAGCTTAGCGGGAGGGAACACCGGGGAGCTGTTTTTT.